These 21 T cell receptor beta chains came from one sample sequenced in a study of human T cells and chemical hapten exposure. TCRdb called the RACE reads again in MiXCR, with one record for every CDR3 protein. The table lists fewer than 85,000 distinct CDR3 sequences, roughly 10% of them singletons. Indicated time point: patch test 2, 6 weeks after DPC sensitization. The sample's treatment: therapeutic diphenylcyclopropenone sensitization with weekly scalp DPC. This specimen consisted of whole blood, obtained in connection with sensitization to the hapten diphenylcyclopropenone (DPC). All receptors come from a man between 18 and 35 years old with alopecia areata. Some clones in this sample may be carry-over from other donors' samples.

The chain employs TRBV7-6 and TRBJ2-2; unclear D gene. V was shortened by 0 bases and J by 7 bases, with 12 bases between the two germline ends. CDR3 length equals 15 residues. Per germline, CDR1 SGHVS and CDR2 FNYEAQ. In nucleotides, the CDR3 is TGTGCCAGCAGCTTAGCTGAATTTCCGGACGGGGAGCTGTTTTTT. This sequence encodes CASSLAEFPDGELFF.

This clonotype was counted ten times or more. This chain connects TRBV7-9 to TRBJ2-3, with D possibly TRBD1 on 5 matching bases. Germline CDR1 is SEHNR and CDR2 is FQNEAQ (reference sequence). The CDR3 loop spans 17 amino acids. V gave up 3 bases and J gave up 2 bases, with 18 bases separating them. In nucleotides, the CDR3 is TGTGCCAGCAGCTTTTTTCAGGGAATGGGAAACACAGATACGCAGTATTTT. Protein product: CASSFFQGMGNTDTQYF.

This clonotype appeared many times. This chain connects TRBV12-2 to TRBJ1-2; the DNA was not used to check the table's D call, TRBD1. TRBV12-2 counts as a pseudogene. This CDR3 contains 17 residues. In DNA form, the CDR3 reads TGTGCAAGTCGCTTAGCCCCCCCACAGGTCCGACACTATGGCTACACCTTC. Protein sequence: CASRLAPPQVRHYGYTF.

The V call is TRBV28, the J call TRBJ1-1; maybe TRBD1 (5 bases). Germline V gives CDR1 MDHEN, CDR2 SYDVKM. V shed 7 bases and J shed 5 bases, with 11 bases lying between them. The CDR3 runs to 12 residues. CDR3 nucleotides: TGTGCCAGCAATGAGGGGAAAACTGAAGCTTTCTTT. Translation: CASNEGKTEAFF.

This clonotype was counted only a few times. The chain employs TRBV28 and TRBJ2-2; TRBD1 matches at 9 bases. V lost 5 bases and J lost 4; bases outside the gene matches: 8. The CDR3 runs to 16 residues. Germline CDR1 and CDR2: MDHEN and SYDVKM. CDR3 bases: TGTGCCAGCAGTCTTATGGGACAGGGATTCACCGGGGAGCTGTTTTTT. Translation: CASSLMGQGFTGELFF.

In this sample, this clonotype turned up a few times. The chain has TRBV7-8 and TRBJ1-4; D possibly corresponds to TRBD1 (6 bases). Looked up from germline, CDR1 is SGHVS and CDR2 is FQNEAQ. Trimming pared 1 base from V and 7 bases from J, leaving 16 bases between. The CDR3 totals 16 residues. CDR3 in amino acids: CASSLDLRGASEKLFF. DNA of the CDR3: TGTGCCAGCAGCTTAGATTTGCGGGGGGCGAGTGAAAAACTGTTTTTT.

The chain carries TRBV14 and TRBJ2-1; perhaps TRBD1 as D (5 bases). V was trimmed by 4 bases and J by 4 bases, leaving 11 bases between them. Germline CDR1 and CDR2: SGHDN and FVKESK. The CDR3 consists of 14 residues. In DNA form, the CDR3 reads TGTGCCAGCAGCCTAGGGGCACGGTACAATGAGCAGTTCTTC. Its translation: CASSLGARYNEQFF.

This clonotype was detected many times. This chain joins TRBV20-1 and TRBJ1-5; no firm D call. V lost 0 bases and J 7 bases, leaving 16 bases between the germline ends. This CDR3 region has 15 residues. Germline CDR1 is DFQATT and CDR2 is SNEGSKA (reference sequence). The DNA for the CDR3 is TGCAGTGCTAGAGATATAACCAGGTTAGGGCAGCCCCAGCATTTT. This translates into CSARDITRLGQPQHF.

V gene TRBV28 combines with J gene TRBJ1-3; possible D gene TRBD1, 6 bases. Trimming stripped 6 bases from V and 2 bases from J, with 11 bases between. Germline values: CDR1 MDHEN, CDR2 SYDVKM. This CDR3 has 14 amino acids. In nucleotides, the CDR3 is TGTGCCAGCAGCCCCGGGGGGCCTGGAAACACCATATATTTT. This sequence encodes CASSPGGPGNTIYF.

CDR3 sequence (DNA): TGCAGCGTTCACTTGGGGCCGTTGAACACTGAAGCTTTCTTT. Residues: CSVHLGPLNTEAFF. The V gene is TRBV29-1, the J gene TRBJ1-1, with D maybe TRBD1 (5 bases). CDR1 is SQVTM, CDR2 ANQGSEA, per germline. The V and J ends lost 5 bases and 0 bases respectively, with 13 bases between them. CDR3 length: 14 residues.

The table lists this clonotype with a count of one. This chain links TRBV7-9 with TRBJ1-2; no clear D gene. Germline assignment: CDR1 SEHNR and CDR2 FQNEAQ (reference sequence). The V and J ends lost 3 bases and 4 bases respectively, with 9 bases between them. CDR3 length: 13 residues. The CDR3 DNA reads as TGTGCCAGCAGCTTGAGGCAATTCTATGGCTACACCTTC. Translating gives CASSLRQFYGYTF.

This clonotype was observed many times. This sequence joins TRBV12-3 or TRBV12-4 and TRBJ2-1, with TRBD1 matching over 9 bases. This CDR3 region has 15 residues. V shed 6 bases, J shed 8 bases, and the junction held 11 bases outside the gene matches. CDR3 in DNA: TGTGCCAGCAGGGACCGGGGACAGGGTAGGGATGAGCAGTTCTTC. It yields the protein CASRDRGQGRDEQFF.

This clonotype was seen repeatedly, ten times or more. The chain couples TRBV20-1 to TRBJ1-5, with 9 bases fitting TRBD1. Germline V gives CDR1 DFQATT, CDR2 SNEGSKA (reference sequence). The CDR3 is made up of 13 amino acids. V dropped 3 bases and J dropped 6; count of bases not matched to a gene: 3. The CDR3 DNA sequence: TGCAGTGCTAGCGGGACAGGGTCTCAGCCCCAGCATTTT. Protein sequence: CSASGTGSQPQHF.

This clonotype was recorded at least ten times. The chain is built from TRBV5-1 and TRBJ1-1; no reliable D call. This CDR3 spans 14 amino acids. The V end lost 4 bases, the J end lost 2 bases, and 12 bases lay between the germline ends. Germline values: CDR1 SGHRS, CDR2 YFSETQ. The CDR3 spells CASSPRVQNTEAFF. DNA for the CDR3: TGCGCCAGCAGCCCCCGGGTCCAAAACACTGAAGCTTTCTTT.

This clonotype was seen repeatedly, ten times or more. The chain links TRBV6-2 or TRBV6-3 to TRBJ2-3; 8 nucleotides match TRBD1. The junction had 11 bases not matched to a gene; V was cut back by 7 bases and J by 2 bases. The CDR3 extends over 16 amino acids. Germline-derived CDR1 and CDR2 are MNHEY and SVGEGT. This CDR3 is CASTSAGGGFTDTQYF. CDR3 sequence (DNA): TGTGCCAGCACGTCAGCAGGGGGCGGATTCACAGATACGCAGTATTTT.

This clonotype was counted ten times or more. The chain uses TRBV7-9 and TRBJ2-3, with D hard to call. Trimming cost V 5 bases and J 1 base, with 10 bases left between them. The CDR3 consists of 14 residues. Germline V lookup: CDR1 SEHNR, CDR2 FQNEAQ (reference sequence). This CDR3 is CASSPTMGTDTQYF. The CDR3 coding sequence is TGTGCCAGCAGCCCTACTATGGGCACAGATACGCAGTATTTT.

Many counts were recorded for this clonotype. This chain links TRBV6-2 or TRBV6-3 with TRBJ2-1, with a weak D call TRBD2 (5 bases). Per the germline V gene, CDR1 is MNHEY and CDR2 is SVGEGT. This CDR3 has 14 residues. V lost 4 bases and J 6 bases, leaving 13 bases between the germline ends. DNA of the CDR3: TGTGCCAGCAGTTCAACGTTCGAGGGCAATGAGCAGTTCTTC. Translation: CASSSTFEGNEQFF.

This rearrangement joins TRBV2 to TRBJ1-5; no firm D call. This CDR3 is 14 amino acids long. V was pared by 3 bases and J by 3 bases, with 9 bases between. Germline V gene sequence: CDR1 SNHLY, CDR2 FYNNEI. CDR3 sequence reads: CASSEWNLNQPQHF. CDR3 DNA sequence: TGTGCCAGCAGTGAGTGGAACCTCAATCAGCCCCAGCATTTT.

This clonotype appeared a few times. V gene TRBV15 combines with J gene TRBJ2-3, with TRBD2 matching over 10 bases. The CDR3 has 16 residues. V was clipped by 4 bases and J by 1 base; unmatched bases: 5. Germline CDR1 and CDR2: LNHNV and YYDKDF (reference sequence). CDR3 protein: CATSNRAGGGTDTQYF. In DNA, the CDR3 is TGTGCCACCAGCAACCGAGCGGGGGGGGGCACAGATACGCAGTATTTT.

Many counts were recorded for this clonotype. The chain carries TRBV29-1 and TRBJ2-1; 10 bases line up with TRBD2. The V gene's germline CDR1 is SQVTM and CDR2 ANQGSEA. The V and J ends lost 6 bases and 3 bases, in that order; junction bases with no gene match: 5. This CDR3 spans 14 amino acids. CDR3 nucleotide sequence: TGCAGCGTCGAACTAGCGGGGATCTACAATGAGCAGTTCTTC. It specifies CSVELAGIYNEQFF.

This clonotype was recorded a few times. This chain connects TRBV10-3 to TRBJ2-1, with TRBD2 as a possible D gene (5 bases). Germline CDR1 reads ENHRY; CDR2 reads SYGVKD. With 2 bases removed from V and 8 bases from J, the gap between germline ends came to 13 bases. The CDR3 has 14 residues. The CDR3 is CAISEQPPRDEQFF. CDR3 DNA sequence: TGTGCCATCAGTGAGCAGCCCCCGAGGGATGAGCAGTTCTTC.